This TCR beta chain was sequenced for a study of Ad26.COV2.S vaccination and SARS-CoV-2 variants. Study details: Administration of Ad26.COV2.S was intramuscular, either once or twice 56 days apart. Overall study findings and caveats: Breadth and depth estimates from TCRs may understate total T cell responses.

Assay: immunoSEQ multiplex PCR; the TCRdb copy retains only in-frame clones and omits some. The data contain approximately 420,000 clones, approximately 86% of them singletons. Details on this clone: Its antigen is as yet unknown.

Described treatment: some 20 received Ad26.COV2.S at low or high dose, single or two shots; roughly five received placebo; per-sample allocation not given. Samples were taken on day 63 after the first vaccine or placebo injection. The individual, an adult aged 18-55 years, was a donor in Boston. Vaccination employed an Ad26 vector expressing the Wuhan-strain SARS-CoV-2 spike. The CDR3 contains 13 residues. Trimming removed 3 bases from V and 3 bases from J, with 8 bases in between. This chain uses TRBV12-3 or TRBV12-4 with TRBJ1-1; D uncertain. The material was peripheral blood, obtained in a trial of Ad26.COV2.S vaccine versus placebo. This TCR was sampled from a person aged 18-65 years who received the Ad26.COV2.S COVID-19 vaccine or a placebo. Here the CDR3 DNA reads TGTGCCAGCAGTTTGGGAGTCCACACTGAAGCTTTCTTT. Translating gives CASSLGVHTEAFF.